Sequencing of this T cell receptor (beta chain) was carried out in a study of cytomegalovirus exposure and HLA in healthy donors. General study findings and limits: A later look showed TCR association rates differing by HLA locus, highest for DRB1 and lowest for HLA-C. Using the classifier, cytomegalovirus status was reportedly diagnosed with high specificity and sensitivity. TCR beta V segments were, for the most part, productive about 87% or about 30% of the time in an earlier analysis.

Regarding this clone: No antigen is known for it. The identical CDR3 is also encoded by other nucleotide sequences in the sample.

The PCR made use of 60 Vbeta and 13 Jbeta primers. Sequencing was performed with immunoSEQ multiplex PCR; in TCRdb, only in-frame clones are kept and a portion is missing. The sample has about 120,000 clones. V was cut by 3 bases and J by 5 bases, with 7 bases left in between. The V gene's germline CDR1 is MDHEN and CDR2 SYDVKM. The length of the CDR3 is 12 residues. Sequenced input: PBMCs. The chain carries TRBV28 and TRBJ1-2; D is possibly TRBD1 (6 bases). The TCR was taken from a man aged 18 to 29 in good health and CMV-seronegative. This chain's CDR3 is CASSFTGYGYTF. The CDR3 region has the DNA TGTGCCAGCAGTTTCACAGGGTATGGCTACACCTTC.